Each of the 19 T cell receptor beta chains below was sequenced from the same sample in a study of blood T cell repertoires in COVID-19. Produced via immunoSEQ multiplex PCR; TCRdb's table is partial and in-frame only. Counted here are around 290,000 clones, roughly 86% occurring once; the ten biggest clones make up 1%. The sequencing sample was made of PBMCs or T cells enriched from blood (not recorded which). The receptors here all came from a woman aged 25-40 years who had recovered from COVID-19.

The table lists this clone with a count of one. V gene TRBV6-5 combines with J gene TRBJ2-2; no definite D call. Germline V CDR1 and CDR2: MNHEY, SVGAGI. The CDR3 runs 12 residues. V was trimmed by 6 bases and J by 2 bases, leaving 4 bases between them. The CDR3 coding sequence is TGTGCCAGCAGCCTAAACACCGGGGAGCTGTTTTTT. This sequence encodes CASSLNTGELFF.

This sequence joins TRBV11-2 and TRBJ1-2; no reliable D call. CDR1 and CDR2 (germline): SGHAT, FQNNGV. CDR3 length equals 10 residues. V lost 11 bases and J 8 bases, leaving 12 bases between the germline ends. CDR3 DNA: TGTGCCTCTCGGGCGGGGGGCTACACCTTC. Translating gives CASRAGGYTF.

The V gene is TRBV27, the J gene TRBJ2-1, with TRBD1 as a possible D gene (5 bases). This CDR3 has 15 amino acids. Per the germline V gene, CDR1 is MNHEY and CDR2 is SMNVEV (reference sequence). The germline V and J ends were trimmed by 6 bases and 1 base, with 13 bases remaining between them. CDR3 loop: CASSREELSYNEQFF. The CDR3 DNA reads as TGTGCCAGCAGCAGGGAAGAGCTATCCTACAATGAGCAGTTCTTC.

The chain uses TRBV27 and TRBJ1-1; D possibly corresponds to TRBD1 (6 bases). CDR1 and CDR2 (germline): MNHEY, SMNVEV (reference sequence). This CDR3 has 13 residues. V lost 7 bases and J lost 3, with 12 bases in between. The CDR3 DNA sequence: TGTGCCAGCACCCCCCACAGGGACACTGAAGCTTTCTTT. This translates into CASTPHRDTEAFF.

This chain links TRBV11-2 with TRBJ1-4; 7 bases agree with TRBD1. Germline CDR1 SGHAT, CDR2 FQNNGV. V was clipped by 1 base and J by 7 bases; unmatched bases: 6. The CDR3 runs 15 residues. CDR3 region: CASSLAGTEGEKLFF. The DNA of the CDR3 is TGTGCCAGCAGCTTAGCGGGGACAGAAGGTGAAAAACTGTTTTTT.

The CDR3 loop is CASRTGEVRGYTF. The CDR3 DNA sequence: TGTGCCAGCAGAACAGGGGAGGTGAGGGGCTACACCTTC. The chain couples TRBV28 to TRBJ1-2; TRBD1 aligns across 7 bases. The CDR3 is 13 residues long. J lost 8 bases, V lost 6 bases, and 9 bases had no gene match. In germline, CDR1 is MDHEN, CDR2 SYDVKM.

V and J are TRBV6-2 or TRBV6-3 and TRBJ2-4, with 10 bases fitting TRBD2. The CDR3 runs 13 residues. CDR1 MNHEY and CDR2 SVGEGT come from the germline V gene. Trimming at V came to 6 bases and at J to 6 bases, leaving 2 bases not matched to a gene. The CDR3, as DNA: TGTGCCAGCAGCGCTAGCGGGGGAAACATTCAGTACTTC. This translates into CASSASGGNIQYF.

This clone was seen just once. The chain carries TRBV2 and TRBJ2-4; no firm D call. CDR3 size: 14 residues. The germline CDR1 and CDR2 sequences are SNHLY and FYNNEI. The ends were cut back, 11 bases at V and 3 bases at J, with 17 bases in the middle. This chain's CDR3 is CAANAGRGKNIQYF. The CDR3 DNA is TGTGCCGCCAACGCTGGTAGAGGCAAAAACATTCAGTACTTC.

The V and J genes are TRBV6-5 and TRBJ1-2; D possibly corresponds to TRBD1 (6 bases). V lost 6 bases and J lost 6, with 20 bases in between. Germline V gives CDR1 MNHEY, CDR2 SVGAGI. The CDR3 spans 15 residues. CDR3 residues: CASRPVRGSRDGYTF. The CDR3 DNA follows: TGTGCCAGCAGGCCAGTTAGGGGGTCTCGTGATGGCTACACCTTC.

The chain joins TRBV7-3 to TRBJ2-2; D perhaps matches TRBD2 (7 bases). Germline V CDR1 and CDR2: SGHTA, FQGTGA. The CDR3 has 13 residues. V was shortened by 8 bases and J by 6 bases, with 13 bases between the two germline ends. The CDR3 bases are TGTGCCAGCGGGGCGGGGGCGTCCGGGGAGCTGTTTTTT. This translates into CASGAGASGELFF. Full variable domain (rest looked up from reference TRBV7-3 and TRBJ2-2): GAGVSQTPSNKVTEKGKYVELRCDPISGHTALYWYRQSLGQGPEFLIYFQGTGAADDSGLPNDRFFAVRPEGSVSTLKIQRTERGDSAVYLCASGAGASGELFFGEGSRLTVL.

The J gene is TRBJ2-1, the V gene TRBV6-1; TRBD2 aligns across 8 bases. The CDR3 is 16 residues long. Per germline, CDR1 MNHNS and CDR2 SASEGT. V shed 4 bases and J 6 bases; nucleotides not matched to a gene: 11. CDR3 amino acids: CASSGRGLVASNEQFF. As DNA, the CDR3 is TGTGCCAGCAGTGGTAGGGGACTAGTAGCCTCCAATGAGCAGTTCTTC.

The chain has TRBV7-9 and TRBJ2-2; TRBD2 is a possible D gene (5 bases). V was trimmed by 7 bases and J by 5 bases, leaving 23 bases between them. The germline CDR1 and CDR2 sequences are SEHNR and FQNEAQ (reference sequence). This CDR3 comprises 17 residues. The CDR3 DNA reads TGTGCCAGCAACGAGATTGCACTAGGTCTCAGAACCGGGGAGCTGTTTTTT. It yields the protein CASNEIALGLRTGELFF.

This chain joins TRBV19 and TRBJ1-2, with 8 bases aligning to TRBD1. V dropped 3 bases and J dropped 6; count of bases not matched to a gene: 3. The CDR3 runs to 13 residues. Germline CDR1 is LNHDA and CDR2 is SQIVND (reference sequence). In DNA form, the CDR3 reads TGTGCCAGTAGTATCCCAGGGGGCAATGGCTACACCTTC. Residues: CASSIPGGNGYTF.

This chain joins TRBV2 and TRBJ1-2, with 11 bases fitting TRBD1. CDR1 and CDR2 (germline): SNHLY, FYNNEI. CDR3 length: 12 amino acids. J gave up 5 bases and V 9 bases, and 2 bases lay outside the gene matches. CDR3 sequence (DNA): TGTGCCAGGGGACAGGGGGAATATGGCTACACCTTC. It is translated as CARGQGEYGYTF.

The chain links TRBV25-1 to TRBJ2-6; 7 bases map to TRBD1. The germline V gene has CDR1 MGHDK and CDR2 SYGVNS. J lost 6 bases, V lost 4 bases, and 9 bases had no gene match. This CDR3 is 16 amino acids long. CDR3 protein: CASSGTGRAVANVLTF. The CDR3 nucleotides read TGTGCCAGCAGTGGGACAGGACGAGCCGTGGCCAACGTCCTGACTTTC.

V usage is TRBV6-2 or TRBV6-3 and J usage is TRBJ2-7, with TRBD1 as a possible D gene (5 bases). Germline loops: CDR1 MNHEY, CDR2 SVGEGT. V was clipped by 5 bases and J by 1 base, with 9 bases between them. CDR3 length: 13 amino acids. The CDR3 DNA reads TGTGCCAGCAGTCTACCAGGGTCCTACGAGCAGTACTTC. Residues: CASSLPGSYEQYF.

The rearrangement joins TRBV2 to TRBJ2-7; D might be TRBD2 (6 bases). CDR3 length: 12 residues. Germline V gives CDR1 SNHLY, CDR2 FYNNEI. Trimming removed 7 bases at V and 6 bases at J, with 13 bases between. The CDR3 DNA sequence: TGTGCCAGCACCGAGACTAGGTCCGAGCAGTACTTC. Protein sequence: CASTETRSEQYF.

The chain employs TRBV10-3 and TRBJ1-2; TRBD1 is a possible D gene (5 bases). This CDR3 contains 15 residues. V was pared by 4 bases and J by 5 bases, with 17 bases between. From germline, CDR1 is ENHRY and CDR2 SYGVKD. The CDR3 sequence: CAISGAGVGPYGYTF. The CDR3 nucleotides are TGTGCCATCAGTGGTGCGGGGGTCGGGCCTTATGGCTACACCTTC.

The chain has TRBV12-3 or TRBV12-4 and TRBJ2-2; D is uncertain. This CDR3 contains 12 residues. The V and J ends lost 6 bases and 3 bases respectively, with 5 bases between them. CDR3 sequence reads: CASRSDTGELFF. The CDR3, as DNA: TGTGCCAGCAGGTCCGACACCGGGGAGCTGTTTTTT.